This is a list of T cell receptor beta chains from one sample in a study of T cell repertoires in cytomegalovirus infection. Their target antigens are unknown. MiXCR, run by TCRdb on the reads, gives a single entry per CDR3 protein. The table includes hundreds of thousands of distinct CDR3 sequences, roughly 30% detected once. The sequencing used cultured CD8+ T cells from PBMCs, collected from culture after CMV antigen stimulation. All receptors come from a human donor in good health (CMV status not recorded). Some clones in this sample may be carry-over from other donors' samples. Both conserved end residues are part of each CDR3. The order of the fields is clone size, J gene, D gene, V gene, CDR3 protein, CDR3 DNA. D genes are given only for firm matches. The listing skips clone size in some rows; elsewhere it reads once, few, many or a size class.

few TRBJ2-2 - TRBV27 CASSNRSRPGELFF TGTGCCAGCAGTAACAGAAGCCGGCCCGGGGAGCTGTTTTTT
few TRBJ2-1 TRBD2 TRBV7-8 CASSRRGGSQFF TGTGCCAGCAGCCGGCGCGGGGGGTCGCAGTTCTTC
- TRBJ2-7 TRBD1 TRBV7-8 CASSLASGGCEQYF TGTGCCAGCAGCTTAGCGTCAGGGGGCTGCGAGCAGTACTTC
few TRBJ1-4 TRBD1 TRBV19 CASSAQQGAYEKLFF TGTGCCAGTAGTGCGCAACAGGGGGCGTACGAAAAACTGTTTTTT
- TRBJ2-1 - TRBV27 CASSLGGSDEQFF TGTGCCAGCAGTTTAGGTGGGAGCGATGAGCAGTTCTTC
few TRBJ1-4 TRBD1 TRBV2 CASSEGEGADEKLFF TGTGCCAGCAGTGAAGGAGAGGGGGCGGATGAAAAACTGTTTTTT
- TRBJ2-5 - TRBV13 CASSLVPPETQYF TGTGCCAGCAGCTTAGTCCCCCCAGAGACCCAGTACTTC
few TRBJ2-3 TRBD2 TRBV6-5 CASNPSSGGADTQYF TGTGCCAGCAATCCTTCTAGCGGGGGGGCAGATACGCAGTATTTT
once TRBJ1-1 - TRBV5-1 CASTMDLNTEAFF TGCGCCAGCACTATGGACTTGAACACTGAAGCTTTCTTT
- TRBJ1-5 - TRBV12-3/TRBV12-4 CASSPSKGQPQHF TGTGCCAGCAGTCCCTCCAAGGGCCAGCCCCAGCATTTT
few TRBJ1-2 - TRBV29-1 CSVGADANYGYTF TGCAGCGTTGGCGCAGACGCTAACTATGGCTACACCTTC
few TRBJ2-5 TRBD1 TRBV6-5 CASSPSPDRASETQYF TGTGCCAGCAGCCCCTCCCCGGACAGGGCCTCAGAGACCCAGTACTTC
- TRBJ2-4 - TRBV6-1 CASSEPVGLKSVKNIQYF TGTGCCAGCAGTGAACCTGTAGGCCTAAAGTCGGTCAAAAACATTCAGTACTTC
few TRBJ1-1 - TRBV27 CASRLWGARYDMNTEAFF TGTGCCAGCCGTTTATGGGGGGCGCGGTACGATATGAACACTGAAGCTTTCTTT
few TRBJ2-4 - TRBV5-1 CARRIRRDIQYF TGCGCCAGAAGGATACGCAGGGACATTCAGTACTTC
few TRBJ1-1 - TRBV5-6 CASSFRAGYMNTEAFF TGTGCCAGCAGCTTTCGGGCAGGTTACATGAACACTGAAGCTTTCTTT
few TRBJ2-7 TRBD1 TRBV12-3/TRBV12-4 CASSFLGQGSYEQYF TGTGCCAGCAGTTTTCTGGGACAGGGGAGCTACGAGCAGTACTTC
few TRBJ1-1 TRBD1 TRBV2 CASSNPPRGRDTEAFF TGTGCCAGCAGCAACCCCCCCAGGGGGCGAGACACTGAAGCTTTCTTT
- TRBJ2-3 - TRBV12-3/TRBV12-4 CASTFRDTQYF TGTGCCAGCACCTTCAGGGATACGCAGTATTTT
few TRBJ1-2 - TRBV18 CASSPPGRGWNGYTF TGTGCCAGCTCACCACCGGGCAGGGGCTGGAATGGCTACACCTTC
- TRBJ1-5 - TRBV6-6 CVSGEPQHF TGTGTCAGCGGGGAGCCCCAGCATTTT
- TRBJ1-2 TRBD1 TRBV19 CASSIEGTENYGYTF TGTGCCAGTAGTATAGAAGGGACAGAAAACTATGGCTACACCTTC
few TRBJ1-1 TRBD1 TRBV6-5 CASRSRGLTEAFF TGTGCCAGCAGATCCAGGGGGCTGACTGAAGCTTTCTTT
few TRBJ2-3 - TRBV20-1 CSAPTQRLISTDTQYF TGCAGTGCTCCAACCCAACGCCTTATTAGCACAGATACGCAGTATTTT
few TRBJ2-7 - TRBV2 CASSGAPSYEQYF TGTGCCAGCAGTGGGGCTCCTTCCTACGAGCAGTACTTC
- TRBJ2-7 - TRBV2 CASSERGVTDEQYF TGTGCCAGCAGTGAAAGGGGGGTTACGGACGAGCAGTACTTC
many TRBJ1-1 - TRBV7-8 CASSYRGTFRTEAFF TGTGCCAGCAGCTACCGCGGGACTTTCAGGACTGAAGCTTTCTTT
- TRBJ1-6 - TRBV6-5 CASSYLGDYYNSPLHF TGTGCCAGCAGTTACTTAGGGGACTACTATAATTCACCCCTCCACTTT
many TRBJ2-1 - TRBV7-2 CASSFGEEQFF TGTGCCAGCAGCTTCGGCGAAGAGCAGTTCTTC
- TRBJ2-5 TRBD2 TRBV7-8 CASSLGRGGLETQYF TGTGCCAGCAGCTTAGGGCGGGGGGGCCTGGAGACCCAGTACTTC
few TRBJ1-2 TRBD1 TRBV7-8 CASSLRTGASRGDGYTF TGTGCCAGCAGCTTAAGGACAGGGGCCAGCCGGGGCGATGGCTACACCTTC
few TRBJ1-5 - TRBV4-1 CASSQVQGQPQHF TGCGCCAGCAGCCAAGTGCAGGGTCAGCCCCAGCATTTT
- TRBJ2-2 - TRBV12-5 CASDRVTGELFF TGTGCTAGTGACAGGGTTACCGGGGAGCTGTTTTTT
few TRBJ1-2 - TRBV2 CASRPSLYGYTF TGTGCCAGCAGGCCCAGCCTCTATGGCTACACCTTC
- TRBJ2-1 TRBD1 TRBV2 CARWDRARNEQFF TGTGCCAGATGGGACAGGGCCAGAAATGAGCAGTTCTTC
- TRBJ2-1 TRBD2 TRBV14 CASQAGGDNEQFF TGTGCCAGCCAAGCGGGGGGAGATAATGAGCAGTTCTTC
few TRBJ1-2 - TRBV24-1 CATSDSGNGYTF TGTGCCACCAGTGATTCGGGGAATGGCTACACCTTC
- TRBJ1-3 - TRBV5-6 CASSRTTGRDGNTIYF TGTGCCAGCAGTCGAACTACAGGGCGTGATGGAAACACCATATATTTT
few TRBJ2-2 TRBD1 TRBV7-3 CASSLTGQRVAGELFF TGTGCCAGCAGCTTAACGGGACAGAGAGTTGCCGGGGAGCTGTTTTTT
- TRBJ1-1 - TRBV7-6 CASTISESTEAFF TGTGCCAGCACGATCAGCGAAAGCACTGAAGCTTTCTTT
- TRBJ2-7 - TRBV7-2 CVSSLKDYYSYEQYF TGTGTCAGCAGCTTAAAAGATTACTACTCCTACGAGCAGTACTTC
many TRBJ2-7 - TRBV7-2 CASSLEGQNSYEQYF TGTGCCAGCAGCTTAGAGGGGCAAAACTCCTACGAGCAGTACTTC
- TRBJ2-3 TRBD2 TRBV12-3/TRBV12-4 CASSFVAGDQIKDTQYF TGTGCCAGCAGTTTTGTCGCGGGGGACCAAATAAAAGATACGCAGTATTTT